This TCR beta chain appears in the sequencing data of a study of T cell clusters in autoimmune cytopenias. Study-wide results and caveats: TRB repertoire shifts in secondary cytopenia and chronic lymphocytic leukemia mostly reflected lymphoma, not autoimmunity. Compared with active autoimmune hepatitis patients, healthy donors showed almost three-fold more exclusive TRB clusters.

Tens of thousands of genome equivalents of blood DNA were amplified for TRB. Germline V gene lookup returns CDR1 GTSNPN and CDR2 SVGIG (reference sequence). The CDR3 has 15 residues. Multiplex touch-down PCR amplified TRB using TRB-A and TRB-B pools in one tube. Reanalyzing the multiplex PCR reads, TCRdb keeps one entry per CDR3 protein, without DNA. The listing contains approximately 6,000 distinct CDR3 sequences. As to this clonotype: Its antigen is undetermined.

The origin of this receptor is a human donor with an autoimmune cytopenia or autoimmune hepatitis (not recorded which). Material: peripheral blood. The chain couples TRBV30 to TRBJ1-5. CDR3 sequence: CAWSNRRDSNQPQHF.